Listed here are 18 T cell receptor beta chains from one sample, sequenced in a study of cytomegalovirus exposure and HLA in healthy donors. The PCR made use of 60 Vbeta and 13 Jbeta primers. This table comes from immunoSEQ multiplex PCR, and its TCRdb copy is limited to in-frame clones, with some not included. This table has some 100,000 clones, approximately 73% appearing once. Sequencing was performed on PBMCs. These receptors were collected from a woman aged 45-60 years in good health and CMV-seropositive.

The V gene is TRBV5-8, the J gene TRBJ1-5; D may be TRBD1 (5 bases). The CDR3 loop spans 18 amino acids. With 0 bases removed from V and 0 bases from J, the gap between germline ends came to 16 bases. The germline V gene encodes CDR1 SGHTS and CDR2 YDEGEE. CDR3 DNA sequence: TGTGCCAGCAGCTTGGGGGGCCGTTTACTTTATAGCAATCAGCCCCAGCATTTT. This codes for CASSLGGRLLYSNQPQHF.

The rearrangement links TRBV11-2 to TRBJ2-1; D is perhaps TRBD2 (6 bases). Trimming stripped 5 bases from V and 4 bases from J, with 18 bases between. Germline V gene sequence: CDR1 SGHAT, CDR2 FQNNGV. The CDR3 contains 16 residues. The DNA for the CDR3 is TGTGCCAGCAGCCAGGAGGGCAAGCGGCGATACAATGAGCAGTTCTTC. Translated: CASSQEGKRRYNEQFF.

V gene TRBV30 combines with J gene TRBJ2-5; tentatively, D is TRBD2 (6 bases). This CDR3 region has 12 residues. Trimming took off 7 bases at V and 2 bases at J, with 11 bases between the two ends. Per germline, CDR1 GTSNPN and CDR2 SVGIG (reference sequence). The CDR3 DNA follows: TGTGCCTTAATGGGACTTCAAGAGACCCAGTACTTC. This gives the protein CALMGLQETQYF.

The chain recombines TRBV7-8 with TRBJ2-7; D might be TRBD1 (6 bases). The germline CDR1 and CDR2 sequences are SGHVS and FQNEAQ. Trimming pared 5 bases from V and 5 bases from J, leaving 19 bases between. The CDR3 length is 15 residues. CDR3 in amino acids: CASSPGTQGLNEQYF. The CDR3 DNA reads TGTGCCAGCAGCCCGGGGACCCAGGGGCTTAACGAGCAGTACTTC.

This clone was counted a single time. V and J are TRBV19 and TRBJ2-5; 8 nucleotides agree with TRBD1. Germline CDR1 and CDR2: LNHDA and SQIVND (reference sequence). The CDR3 is made up of 15 amino acids. Trimming took 3 bases from V and 1 from J; bases not matched to a gene: 4. The CDR3 here is CASSIRDRPQETQYF. The CDR3 DNA follows: TGTGCCAGTAGTATCCGGGACAGGCCCCAAGAGACCCAGTACTTC. The full variable domain, in which reference TRBV19 and TRBJ2-5 provide the parts outside the CDR3, is DGGITQSPKYLFRKEGQNVTLSCEQNLNHDAMYWYRQDPGQGLRLIYYSQIVNDFQKGDIAEGYSVSREKKESFPLTVTSAQKNPTAFYLCASSIRDRPQETQYFGPGTRLLVL.

As regards this clone: This CDR3 is also generated by other DNA sequences in the sample. The rearrangement links TRBV2 to TRBJ1-6; D might be TRBD1 (6 bases). CDR3 size: 13 residues. Germline loops: CDR1 SNHLY, CDR2 FYNNEI. CDR3 loop: CASHRDTNSPLHF. CDR3 nucleotide sequence: TGTGCTAGCCACCGGGACACTAATTCACCCCTCCACTTT.

The chain recombines TRBV16 with TRBJ2-1; 7 nucleotides match TRBD1. The J segment lost 3 bases and the V segment lost 5 bases, leaving 10 bases of the junction unmatched. Germline V CDR1 and CDR2: KGHSY, FQNENV. The CDR3 spans 16 residues. The DNA for the CDR3 is TGTGCCAGCAGCTCGTCAGGGGGAAATTTCTACAATGAGCAGTTCTTC. Residues: CASSSSGGNFYNEQFF.

Concerning this clone itself: Mismatch with germline at one junction end may stem from a read error. This chain uses TRBV19 with TRBJ1-1; weak D call: TRBD1 (5 bases). The CDR3 contains 14 residues. Germline CDR1 LNHDA, CDR2 SQIVND (reference sequence). DNA of the CDR3: TGTGCCAGTAGGAGTGCGGGGGGGAACACTGGAGCTTTCTTT. Its translation is CASRSAGGNTGAFF.

The chain couples TRBV19 to TRBJ2-1; D is perhaps TRBD1 (6 bases). V gave up 7 bases and J gave up 4 bases, with 8 bases separating them. The CDR3 runs to 12 residues. The germline gives CDR1 LNHDA, CDR2 SQIVND (reference sequence). The CDR3 reads CASNQGYNEQFF. CDR3 coding DNA: TGTGCCAGTAATCAGGGGTACAATGAGCAGTTCTTC.

The V call is TRBV6-1, the J call TRBJ1-5, with a weak D call TRBD1 (5 bases). CDR1 is MNHNS and CDR2 is SASEGT in the germline V gene. V lost 2 bases, J lost 4 bases, and 12 bases lay in between. This CDR3 comprises 15 residues. CDR3 nucleotide sequence: TGTGCCAGCAGTGAATGGGGCAGGGATAATCAGCCCCAGCATTTT. Translation: CASSEWGRDNQPQHF.

V is TRBV5-1 and J is TRBJ2-5; a possible D gene is TRBD2 (5 bases). The CDR3 totals 14 residues. Looked up from germline, CDR1 is SGHRS and CDR2 is YFSETQ. Trimming pared 4 bases from V and 4 bases from J, leaving 14 bases between. CDR3 loop: CASSPGRASETQYF. In DNA form, the CDR3 reads TGCGCCAGCAGCCCGGGAAGGGCCTCAGAGACCCAGTACTTC.

The chain is built from TRBV11-2 and TRBJ2-1; 8 bases match TRBD2. V lost 3 bases to trimming and J lost 9 bases; unmatched junction nucleotides: 4. The CDR3 is 13 amino acids. Germline V CDR1 and CDR2: SGHAT, FQNNGV. CDR3 sequence: CASSLLAGSEQFF. CDR3 in DNA: TGTGCCAGCAGCTTGCTAGCGGGTAGTGAGCAGTTCTTC. Full variable domain (remainder filled in from reference TRBV11-2 and TRBJ2-1): EAGVAQSPRYKIIEKRQSVAFWCNPISGHATLYWYQQILGQGPKLLIQFQNNGVVDDSQLPKDRFSAERLKGVDSTLKIQPAKLEDSAVYLCASSLLAGSEQFFGPGTRLTVL.

The rearrangement uses TRBV6-1 and TRBJ2-4; perhaps TRBD1 as D (6 bases). This CDR3 is 11 amino acids long. With 9 bases removed from V and 4 bases from J, the gap between germline ends came to 7 bases. Germline V gives CDR1 MNHNS, CDR2 SASEGT. The CDR3 region is CASGQKNIQYF. DNA for the CDR3: TGTGCCAGTGGACAGAAAAACATTCAGTACTTC.

The V and J genes are TRBV11-2 and TRBJ1-1; D possibly corresponds to TRBD1 (6 bases). Germline-derived CDR1 and CDR2 are SGHAT and FQNNGV. The CDR3 loop spans 17 amino acids. Trimming shortened V by 2 bases and J by 7 bases, and 23 bases separated the two germline ends. The CDR3, as DNA: TGTGCCAGCAGCTTACCATTCGCGGAGGGGGGGCTGGTTGAAGCTTTCTTT. This sequence encodes CASSLPFAEGGLVEAFF.

The chain is built from TRBV14 and TRBJ2-7; D uncertain. CDR3 length: 14 residues. Germline V gene lookup returns CDR1 SGHDN and CDR2 FVKESK. V was pared by 1 base and J by 2 bases, with 9 bases between. The CDR3 bases are TGTGCCAGCAGCCAAGCGAGCTTCCCCTACGAGCAGTACTTC. Encoded protein: CASSQASFPYEQYF.

This clone has just one count. The genes are TRBV7-3 and TRBJ2-1; possible D gene TRBD1, 6 bases. V shed 5 bases and J shed 7 bases, with 12 bases lying between them. The CDR3 loop spans 13 amino acids. Germline V CDR1 and CDR2: SGHTA, FQGTGA. The chain's CDR3 is CASSPGTPNEQFF. In nucleotides, the CDR3 is TGTGCCAGCAGCCCCGGGACACCGAATGAGCAGTTCTTC.

The gene calls are TRBV7-3 and TRBJ2-1; 7 nucleotides match TRBD2. V dropped 3 bases and J dropped 6; count of bases not matched to a gene: 11. The CDR3 spans 16 residues. Germline-derived CDR1 and CDR2 are SGHTA and FQGTGA. The CDR3: CASSFLRERDSNEQFF. CDR3 sequence (DNA): TGTGCCAGCAGCTTCTTGAGGGAGCGGGATTCCAATGAGCAGTTCTTC.

Of note for this clone: One end of the junction is discordant with germline, which a read error may explain. V usage is TRBV7-7 and J usage is TRBJ2-5; a possible D gene is TRBD2 (6 bases). CDR1 and CDR2 (germline): SSHAT, FNYEAQ (reference sequence). CDR3 length: 18 amino acids. The DNA of the CDR3 is TGTGCTAGCAGCTTAGTTTCGGGGGTTGGGACCTACCAAGAGACCCAGTACTTC. Its translation is CASSLVSGVGTYQETQYF. Full variable domain (remainder filled in from reference TRBV7-7 and TRBJ2-5): GAGVSQSPRYKVTKRGQDVTLRCDPISSHATLYWYQQALGQGPEFLTYFNYEAQPDKSGLPSDRFSAERPEGSISTLTIQRTEQRDSAMYRCASSLVSGVGTYQETQYFGPGTRLLVL.